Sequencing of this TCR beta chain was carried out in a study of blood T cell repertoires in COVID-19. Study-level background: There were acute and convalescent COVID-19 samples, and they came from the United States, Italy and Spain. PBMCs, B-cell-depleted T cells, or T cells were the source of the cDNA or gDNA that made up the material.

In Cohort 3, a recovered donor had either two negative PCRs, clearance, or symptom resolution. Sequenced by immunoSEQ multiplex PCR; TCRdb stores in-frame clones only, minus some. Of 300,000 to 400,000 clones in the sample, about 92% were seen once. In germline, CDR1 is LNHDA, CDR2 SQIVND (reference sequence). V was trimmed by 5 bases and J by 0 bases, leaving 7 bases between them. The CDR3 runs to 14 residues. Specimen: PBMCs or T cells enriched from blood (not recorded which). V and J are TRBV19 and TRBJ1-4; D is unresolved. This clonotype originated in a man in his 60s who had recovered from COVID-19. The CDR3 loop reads CASSPDATNEKLFF. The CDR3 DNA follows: TGTGCCAGTAGTCCAGATGCAACTAATGAAAAACTGTTTTTT.